The clone carrying this T cell receptor beta chain appeared many times. No antigen is known for it. The entry originates in a study of T cells in Graves' hyperthyroidism and ophthalmopathy. General observations from the study: In the analysis, a 13 V-J model separated ophthalmopathy from stable hyperthyroidism.

The length of the CDR3 is 16 residues. Germline V gene data show CDR1 as DFQATT and CDR2 as SNEGSKA (reference sequence). V lost 3 bases and J 6 bases, leaving 21 bases between the germline ends. Using RNA transcripts as the source, TCR beta CDR3 regions were amplified. RT-PCR in the first round (using the HTBI primer set) targeted the TCR CDR3. MiXCR was run by TCRdb on the multiplex PCR reads, yielding one entry per CDR3 protein. In the table there are fewer than 650,000 distinct CDR3 sequences, around 15% of which are singletons. The sequence was obtained from a woman in her 40s with Graves' hyperthyroidism. The sequencing input was blood. The chain employs TRBV20-1 and TRBJ2-1; TRBD1 or TRBD2 may be the D gene (5 bases each). CDR3 residues: CSASGDGKGMVNEQFF. For the CDR3, the DNA is TGCAGTGCTAGCGGGGACGGGAAGGGGATGGTCAATGAGCAGTTCTTC.